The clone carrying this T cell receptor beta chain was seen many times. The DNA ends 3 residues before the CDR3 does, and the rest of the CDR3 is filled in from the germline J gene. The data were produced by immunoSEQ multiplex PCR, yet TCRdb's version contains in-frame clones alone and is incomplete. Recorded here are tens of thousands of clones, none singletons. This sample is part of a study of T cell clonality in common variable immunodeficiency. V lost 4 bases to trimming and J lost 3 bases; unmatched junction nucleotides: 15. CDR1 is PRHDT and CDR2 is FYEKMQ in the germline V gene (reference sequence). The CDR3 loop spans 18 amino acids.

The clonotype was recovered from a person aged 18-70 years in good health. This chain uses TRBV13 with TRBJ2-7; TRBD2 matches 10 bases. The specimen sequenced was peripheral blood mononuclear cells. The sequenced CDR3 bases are TGTGCCAGCAGCTCTTTACTTAGCGGGAGGCCCCCCGACTACGAG. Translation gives CASSSLLSGRPPDYE. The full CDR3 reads CASSSLLSGRPPDYEQYF.